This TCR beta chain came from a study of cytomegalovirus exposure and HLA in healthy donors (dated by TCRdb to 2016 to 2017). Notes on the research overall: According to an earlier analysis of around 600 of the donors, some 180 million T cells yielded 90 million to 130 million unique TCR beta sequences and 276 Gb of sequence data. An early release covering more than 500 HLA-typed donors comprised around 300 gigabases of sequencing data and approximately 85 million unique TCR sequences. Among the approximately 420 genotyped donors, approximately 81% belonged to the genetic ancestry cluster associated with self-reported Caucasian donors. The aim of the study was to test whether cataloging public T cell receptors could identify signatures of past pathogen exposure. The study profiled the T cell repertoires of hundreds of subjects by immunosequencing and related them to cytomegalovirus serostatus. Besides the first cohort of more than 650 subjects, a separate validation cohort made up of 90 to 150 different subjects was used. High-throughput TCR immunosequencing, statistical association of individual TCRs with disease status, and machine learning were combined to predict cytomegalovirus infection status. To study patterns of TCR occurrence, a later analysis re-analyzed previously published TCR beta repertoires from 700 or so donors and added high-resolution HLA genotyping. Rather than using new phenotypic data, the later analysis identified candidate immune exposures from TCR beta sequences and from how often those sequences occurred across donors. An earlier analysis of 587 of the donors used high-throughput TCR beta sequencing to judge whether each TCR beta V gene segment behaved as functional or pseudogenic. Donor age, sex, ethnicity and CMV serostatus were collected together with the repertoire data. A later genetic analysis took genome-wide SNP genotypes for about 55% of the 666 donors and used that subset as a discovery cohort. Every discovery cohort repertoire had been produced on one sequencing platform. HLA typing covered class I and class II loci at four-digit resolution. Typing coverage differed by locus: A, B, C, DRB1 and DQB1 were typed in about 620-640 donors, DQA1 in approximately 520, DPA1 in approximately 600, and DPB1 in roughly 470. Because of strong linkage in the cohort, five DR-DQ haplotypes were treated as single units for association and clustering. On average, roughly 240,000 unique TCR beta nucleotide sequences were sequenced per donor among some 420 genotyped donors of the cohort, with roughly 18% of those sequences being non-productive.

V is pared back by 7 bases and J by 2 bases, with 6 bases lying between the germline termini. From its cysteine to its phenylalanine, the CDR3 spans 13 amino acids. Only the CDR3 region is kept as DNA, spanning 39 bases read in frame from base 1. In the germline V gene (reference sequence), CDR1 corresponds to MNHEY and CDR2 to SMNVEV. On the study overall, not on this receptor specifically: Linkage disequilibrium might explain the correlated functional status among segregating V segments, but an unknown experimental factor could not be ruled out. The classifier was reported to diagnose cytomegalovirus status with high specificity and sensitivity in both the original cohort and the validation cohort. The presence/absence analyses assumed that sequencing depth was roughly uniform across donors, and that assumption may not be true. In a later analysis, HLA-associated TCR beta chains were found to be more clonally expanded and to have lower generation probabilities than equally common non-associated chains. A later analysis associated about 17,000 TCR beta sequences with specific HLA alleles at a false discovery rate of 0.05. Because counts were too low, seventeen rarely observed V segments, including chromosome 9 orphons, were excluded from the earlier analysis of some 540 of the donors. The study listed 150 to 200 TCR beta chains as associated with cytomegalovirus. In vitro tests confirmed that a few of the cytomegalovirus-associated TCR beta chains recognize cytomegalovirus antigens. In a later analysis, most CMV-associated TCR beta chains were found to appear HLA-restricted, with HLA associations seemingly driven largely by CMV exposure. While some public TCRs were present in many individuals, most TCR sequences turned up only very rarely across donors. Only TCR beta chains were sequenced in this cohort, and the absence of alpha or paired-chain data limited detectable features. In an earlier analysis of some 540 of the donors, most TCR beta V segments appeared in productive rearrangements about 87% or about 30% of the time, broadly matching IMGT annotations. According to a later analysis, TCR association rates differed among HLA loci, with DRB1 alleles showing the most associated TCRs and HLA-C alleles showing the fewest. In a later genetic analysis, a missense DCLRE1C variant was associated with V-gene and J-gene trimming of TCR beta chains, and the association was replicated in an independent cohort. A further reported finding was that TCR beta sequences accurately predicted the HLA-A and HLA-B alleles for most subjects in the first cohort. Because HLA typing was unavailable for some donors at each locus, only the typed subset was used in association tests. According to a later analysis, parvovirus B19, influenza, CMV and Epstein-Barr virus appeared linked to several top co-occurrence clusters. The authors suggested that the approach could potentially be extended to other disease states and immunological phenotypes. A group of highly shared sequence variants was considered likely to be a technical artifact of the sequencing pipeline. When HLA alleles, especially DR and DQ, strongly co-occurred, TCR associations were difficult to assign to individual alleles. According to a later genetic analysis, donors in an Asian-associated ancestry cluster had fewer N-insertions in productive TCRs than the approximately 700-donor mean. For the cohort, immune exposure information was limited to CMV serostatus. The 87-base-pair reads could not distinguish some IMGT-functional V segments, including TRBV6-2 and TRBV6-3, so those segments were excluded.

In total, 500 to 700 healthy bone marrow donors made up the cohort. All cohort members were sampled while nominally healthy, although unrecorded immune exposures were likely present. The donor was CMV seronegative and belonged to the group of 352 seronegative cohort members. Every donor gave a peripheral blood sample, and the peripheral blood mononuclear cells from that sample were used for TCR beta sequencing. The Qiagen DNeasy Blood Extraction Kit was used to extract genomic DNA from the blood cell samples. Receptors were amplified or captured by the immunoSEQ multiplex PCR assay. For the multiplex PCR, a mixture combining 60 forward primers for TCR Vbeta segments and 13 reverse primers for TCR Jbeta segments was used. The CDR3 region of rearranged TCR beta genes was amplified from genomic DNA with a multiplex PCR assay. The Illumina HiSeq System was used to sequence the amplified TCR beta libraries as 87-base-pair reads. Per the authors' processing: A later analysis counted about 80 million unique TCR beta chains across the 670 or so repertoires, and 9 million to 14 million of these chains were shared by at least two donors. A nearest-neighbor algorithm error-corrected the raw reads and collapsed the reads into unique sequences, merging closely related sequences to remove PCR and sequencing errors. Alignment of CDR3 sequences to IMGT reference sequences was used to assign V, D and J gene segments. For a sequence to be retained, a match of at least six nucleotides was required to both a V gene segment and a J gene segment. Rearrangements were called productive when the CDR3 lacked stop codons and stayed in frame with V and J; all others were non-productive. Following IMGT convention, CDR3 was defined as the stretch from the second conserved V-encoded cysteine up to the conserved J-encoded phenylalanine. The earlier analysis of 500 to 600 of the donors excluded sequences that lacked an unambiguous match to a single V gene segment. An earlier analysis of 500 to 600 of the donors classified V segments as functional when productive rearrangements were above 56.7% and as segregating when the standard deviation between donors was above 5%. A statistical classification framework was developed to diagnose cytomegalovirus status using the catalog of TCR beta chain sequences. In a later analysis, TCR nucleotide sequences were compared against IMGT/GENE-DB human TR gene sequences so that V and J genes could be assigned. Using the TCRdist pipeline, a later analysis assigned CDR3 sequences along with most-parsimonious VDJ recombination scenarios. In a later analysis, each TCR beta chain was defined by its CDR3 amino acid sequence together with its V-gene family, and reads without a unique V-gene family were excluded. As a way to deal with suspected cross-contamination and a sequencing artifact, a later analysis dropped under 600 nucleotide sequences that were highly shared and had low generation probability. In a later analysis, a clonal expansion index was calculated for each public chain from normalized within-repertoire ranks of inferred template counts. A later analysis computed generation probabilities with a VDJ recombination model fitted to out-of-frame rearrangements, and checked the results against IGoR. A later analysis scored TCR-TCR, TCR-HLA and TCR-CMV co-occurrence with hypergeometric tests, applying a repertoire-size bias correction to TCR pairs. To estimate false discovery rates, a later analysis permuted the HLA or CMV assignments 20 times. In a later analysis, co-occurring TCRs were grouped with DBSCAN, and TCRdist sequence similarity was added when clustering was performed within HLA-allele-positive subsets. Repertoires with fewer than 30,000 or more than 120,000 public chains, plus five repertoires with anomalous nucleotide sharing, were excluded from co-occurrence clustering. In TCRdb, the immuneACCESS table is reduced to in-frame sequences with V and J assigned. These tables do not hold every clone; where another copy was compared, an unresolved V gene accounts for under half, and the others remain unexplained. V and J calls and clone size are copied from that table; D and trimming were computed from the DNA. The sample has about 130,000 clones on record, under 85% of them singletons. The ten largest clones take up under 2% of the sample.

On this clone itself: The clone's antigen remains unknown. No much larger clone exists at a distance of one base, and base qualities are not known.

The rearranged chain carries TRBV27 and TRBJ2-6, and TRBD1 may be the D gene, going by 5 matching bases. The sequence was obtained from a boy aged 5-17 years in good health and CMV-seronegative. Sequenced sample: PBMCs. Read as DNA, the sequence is TGTGCCAGCACGGACACTGGGGCCAACGTCCTGACTTTC. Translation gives CASTDTGANVLTF.